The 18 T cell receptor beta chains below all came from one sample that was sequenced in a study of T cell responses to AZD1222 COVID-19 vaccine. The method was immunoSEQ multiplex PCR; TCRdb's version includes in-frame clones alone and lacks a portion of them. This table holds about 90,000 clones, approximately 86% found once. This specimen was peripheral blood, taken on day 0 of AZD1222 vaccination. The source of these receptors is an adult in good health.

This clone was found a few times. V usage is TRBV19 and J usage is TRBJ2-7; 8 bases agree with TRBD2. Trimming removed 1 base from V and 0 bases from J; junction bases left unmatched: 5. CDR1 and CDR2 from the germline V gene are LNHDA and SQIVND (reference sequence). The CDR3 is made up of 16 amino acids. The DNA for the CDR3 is TGTGCCAGTAGTATAGGGGGCGGGAGGAGCTCCTACGAGCAGTACTTC. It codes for CASSIGGGRSSYEQYF.

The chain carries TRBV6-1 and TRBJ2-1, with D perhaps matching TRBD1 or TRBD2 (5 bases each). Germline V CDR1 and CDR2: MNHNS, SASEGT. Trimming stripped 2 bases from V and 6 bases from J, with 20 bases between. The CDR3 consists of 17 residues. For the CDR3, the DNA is TGTGCCAGCAGTGAAAGGGTGTGGGGGAGTGGGAGCAATGAGCAGTTCTTC. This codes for CASSERVWGSGSNEQFF.

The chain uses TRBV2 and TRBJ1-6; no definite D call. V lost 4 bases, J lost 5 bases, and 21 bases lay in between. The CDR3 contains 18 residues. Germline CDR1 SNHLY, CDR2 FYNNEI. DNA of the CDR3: TGTGCCAGCAGTGTATCCCCCGGTAGAGGGCCGGATAATTCACCCCTCCACTTT. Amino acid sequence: CASSVSPGRGPDNSPLHF.

The chain's CDR3 is CASRPVGGSYNSPLHF. Written as DNA, the CDR3 is TGTGCCAGTAGGCCAGTCGGGGGATCGTATAATTCACCCCTCCACTTT. The chain joins TRBV19 to TRBJ1-6; D may be TRBD1 (5 bases). Germline lookup yields CDR1 LNHDA and CDR2 SQIVND (reference sequence). This CDR3 is 16 amino acids long. The V and J ends lost 6 bases and 4 bases respectively, with 16 bases between them.

The CDR3 nucleotides read TGCGCCAGCAGCCAAGACCTCCGACCGGCCGGGACCTACGAGCAGTACTTC. This encodes CASSQDLRPAGTYEQYF. The chain uses TRBV4-3 and TRBJ2-7; tentative D call: TRBD2 (5 bases). The CDR3 contains 17 residues. CDR1 and CDR2 (germline): LGHNA, YSLEER. V was trimmed by 0 bases and J by 2 bases, leaving 17 bases between them.

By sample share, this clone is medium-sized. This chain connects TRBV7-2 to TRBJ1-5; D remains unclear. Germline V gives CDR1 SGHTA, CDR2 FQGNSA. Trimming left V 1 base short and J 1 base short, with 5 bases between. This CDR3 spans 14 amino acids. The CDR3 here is CASSLVGSNQPQHF. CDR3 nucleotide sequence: TGTGCCAGCAGCTTAGTAGGGAGCAATCAGCCCCAGCATTTT.

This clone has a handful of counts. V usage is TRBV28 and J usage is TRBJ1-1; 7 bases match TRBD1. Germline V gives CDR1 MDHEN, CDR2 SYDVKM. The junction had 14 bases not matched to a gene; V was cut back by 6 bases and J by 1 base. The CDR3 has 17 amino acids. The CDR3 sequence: CASSYPQDRAKNTEAFF. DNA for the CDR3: TGTGCCAGCAGCTATCCTCAAGACAGGGCGAAGAACACTGAAGCTTTCTTT.

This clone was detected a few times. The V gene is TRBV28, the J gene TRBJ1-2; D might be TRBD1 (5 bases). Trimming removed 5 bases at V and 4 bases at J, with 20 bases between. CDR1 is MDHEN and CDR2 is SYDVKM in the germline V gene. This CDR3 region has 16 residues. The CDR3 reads CASSPTGRALGYGYTF. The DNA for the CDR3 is TGTGCCAGCAGTCCCACCGGCAGGGCGTTAGGCTATGGCTACACCTTC.

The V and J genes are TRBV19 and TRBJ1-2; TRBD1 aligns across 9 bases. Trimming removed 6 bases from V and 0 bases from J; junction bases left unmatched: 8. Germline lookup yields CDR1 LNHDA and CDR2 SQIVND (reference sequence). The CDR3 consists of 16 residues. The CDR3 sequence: CASRKDRGVSNYGYTF. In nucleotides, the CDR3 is TGTGCCAGTAGGAAAGACAGGGGGGTTTCTAACTATGGCTACACCTTC. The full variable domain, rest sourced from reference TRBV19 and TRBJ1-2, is DGGITQSPKYLFRKEGQNVTLSCEQNLNHDAMYWYRQDPGQGLRLIYYSQIVNDFQKGDIAEGYSVSREKKESFPLTVTSAQKNPTAFYLCASRKDRGVSNYGYTFGSGTRLTVV.

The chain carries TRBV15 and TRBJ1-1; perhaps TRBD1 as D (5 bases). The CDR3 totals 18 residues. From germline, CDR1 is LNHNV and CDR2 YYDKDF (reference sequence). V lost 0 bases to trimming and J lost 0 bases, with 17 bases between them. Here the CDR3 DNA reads TGTGCCACCAGCAGAGATCTCGCTAGACGACAGATGAACACTGAAGCTTTCTTT. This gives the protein CATSRDLARRQMNTEAFF.

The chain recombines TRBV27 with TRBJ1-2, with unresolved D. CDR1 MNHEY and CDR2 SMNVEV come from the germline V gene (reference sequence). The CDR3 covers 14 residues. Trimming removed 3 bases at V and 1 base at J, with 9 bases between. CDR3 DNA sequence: TGTGCCAGCAGTTTTTCCAGCGTTAACTATGGCTACACCTTC. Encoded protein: CASSFSSVNYGYTF.

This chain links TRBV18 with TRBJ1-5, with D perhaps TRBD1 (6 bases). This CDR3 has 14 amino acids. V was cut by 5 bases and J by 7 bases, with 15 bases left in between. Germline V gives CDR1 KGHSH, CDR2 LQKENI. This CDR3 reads CASSAGPGGQPQHF. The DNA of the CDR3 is TGTGCCAGCTCAGCAGGCCCCGGGGGCCAGCCCCAGCATTTT.

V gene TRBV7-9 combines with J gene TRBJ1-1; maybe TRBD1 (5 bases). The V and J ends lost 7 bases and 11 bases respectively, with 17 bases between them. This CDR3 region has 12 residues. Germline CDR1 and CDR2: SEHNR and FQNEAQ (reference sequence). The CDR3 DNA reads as TGTGCCAGCACCAAAGTTGGGGGTATGGCTTTCTTT. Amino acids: CASTKVGGMAFF.

Here the CDR3 reads CASSQGLAGGYEQYF. The CDR3 DNA follows: TGTGCCAGCAGTCAGGGACTAGCGGGAGGGTACGAGCAGTACTTC. The rearrangement joins TRBV27 to TRBJ2-7, with 16 bases fitting TRBD2. This CDR3 spans 15 amino acids. CDR1 and CDR2 (germline): MNHEY, SMNVEV (reference sequence). V shed 5 bases and J 4 bases; nucleotides not matched to a gene: 2.

The CDR3 coding sequence is TGTGCCAGCAGCCCGACCCGACAGGGAATAAACTATGGCTACACCTTC. Its protein is CASSPTRQGINYGYTF. V usage is TRBV7-2 and J usage is TRBJ1-2; 7 bases match TRBD1. The CDR3 contains 16 residues. Per germline, CDR1 SGHTA and CDR2 FQGNSA. V shed 5 bases and J 2 bases; nucleotides not matched to a gene: 11.

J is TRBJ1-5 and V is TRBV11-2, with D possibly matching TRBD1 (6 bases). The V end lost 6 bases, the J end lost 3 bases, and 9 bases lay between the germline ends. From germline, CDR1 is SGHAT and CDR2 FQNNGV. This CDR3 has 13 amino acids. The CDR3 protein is CASSDRFNQPQHF. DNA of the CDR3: TGTGCCAGCAGTGACAGGTTCAATCAGCCCCAGCATTTT.

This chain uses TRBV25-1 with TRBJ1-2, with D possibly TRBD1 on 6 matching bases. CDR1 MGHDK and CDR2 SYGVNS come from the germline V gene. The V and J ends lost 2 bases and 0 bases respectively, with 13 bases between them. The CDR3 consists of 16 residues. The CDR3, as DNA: TGTGCCAGCAGTGAACCAAGCAGGGGTTCTAACTATGGCTACACCTTC. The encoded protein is CASSEPSRGSNYGYTF.

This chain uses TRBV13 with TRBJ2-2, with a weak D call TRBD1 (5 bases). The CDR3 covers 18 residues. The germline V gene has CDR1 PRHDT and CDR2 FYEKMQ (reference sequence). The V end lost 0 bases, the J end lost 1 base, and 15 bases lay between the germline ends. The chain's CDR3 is CASSLGKGQGVNTGELFF. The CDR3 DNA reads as TGTGCCAGCAGCTTAGGAAAGGGCCAGGGCGTGAACACCGGGGAGCTGTTTTTT.